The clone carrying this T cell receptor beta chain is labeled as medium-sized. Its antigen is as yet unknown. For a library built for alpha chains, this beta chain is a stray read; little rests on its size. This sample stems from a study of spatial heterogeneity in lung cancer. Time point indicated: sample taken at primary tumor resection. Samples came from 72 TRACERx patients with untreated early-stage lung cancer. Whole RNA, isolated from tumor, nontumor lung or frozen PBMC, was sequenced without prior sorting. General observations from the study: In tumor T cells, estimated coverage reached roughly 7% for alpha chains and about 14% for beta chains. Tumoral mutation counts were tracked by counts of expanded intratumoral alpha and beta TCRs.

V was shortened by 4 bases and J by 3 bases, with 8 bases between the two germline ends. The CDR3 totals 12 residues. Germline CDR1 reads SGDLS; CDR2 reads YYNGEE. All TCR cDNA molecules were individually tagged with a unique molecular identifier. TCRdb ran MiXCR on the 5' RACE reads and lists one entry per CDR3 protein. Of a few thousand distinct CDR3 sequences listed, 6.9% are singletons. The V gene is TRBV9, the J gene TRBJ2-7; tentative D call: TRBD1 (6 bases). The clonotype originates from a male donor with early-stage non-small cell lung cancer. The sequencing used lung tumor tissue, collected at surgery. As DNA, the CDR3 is TGTGCCAGCAGCCCACAGGGCTACGAGCAGTACTTC. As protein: CASSPQGYEQYF.